The 9 T cell receptor beta chains in this list originate from one sample, sequenced in a study of T cell responses to AZD1222 COVID-19 vaccine. Measured with immunoSEQ multiplex PCR; TCRdb has only the in-frame clones, and not every one. The data contain 150,000 to 200,000 clones, approximately 92% of them singletons. Sequenced here: peripheral blood, sampled on day 0 of AZD1222 vaccination. The receptors were gathered from an adult in good health.

The rearrangement links TRBV2 to TRBJ1-2; TRBD1 agrees at 7 bases. The trim removed 6 bases at V and 2 bases at J, leaving 3 bases unmatched. CDR1 is SNHLY and CDR2 is FYNNEI in the germline V gene. CDR3 length: 13 residues. As DNA, the CDR3 is TGTGCCAGCAGCGGACAGGCCAACTATGGCTACACCTTC. The encoded protein is CASSGQANYGYTF.

The chain joins TRBV6-1 to TRBJ1-6, with 7 bases identical to TRBD1. The germline V gene has CDR1 MNHNS and CDR2 SASEGT. The length of the CDR3 is 16 residues. The trim removed 3 bases at V and 7 bases at J, leaving 9 bases unmatched. The DNA of the CDR3 is TGTGCCAGCAGTGACTTCACAGGGGTGGGGAATTCACCCCTCCACTTT. Translated, it gives CASSDFTGVGNSPLHF.

The rearrangement links TRBV29-1 to TRBJ1-1; D is unclear. Trimming removed 5 bases from V and 4 bases from J, with 11 bases in between. CDR3 length equals 12 residues. Germline V gene data show CDR1 as SQVTM and CDR2 as ANQGSEA. The DNA for the CDR3 is TGCAGCGTTTCCGGGGAAGGCACTGAAGCTTTCTTT. Translation: CSVSGEGTEAFF.

CDR3 protein: CASSFGLAGTDTQYF. The CDR3 nucleotides are TGTGCCAGCAGCTTTGGACTAGCGGGGACAGATACGCAGTATTTT. V is TRBV7-2 and J is TRBJ2-3, with 12 positions matching TRBD2. The CDR3 extends over 15 amino acids. V shed 3 bases and J 3 bases; nucleotides not matched to a gene: 1. The germline V gene has CDR1 SGHTA and CDR2 FQGNSA. Using reference TRBV7-2 and TRBJ2-3 for the parts outside the CDR3, the full variable domain is GAGVSQSPSNKVTEKGKDVELRCDPISGHTALYWYRQSLGQGLEFLIYFQGNSAPDKSGLPSDRFSAERTGGSVSTLTIQRTQQEDSAVYLCASSFGLAGTDTQYFGPGTRLTVL.

V usage is TRBV3-1 (or the pseudogene TRBV3-2) and J usage is TRBJ1-4; 8 bases align to TRBD1. The germline V gene encodes CDR1 LGHDT and CDR2 YNNKEL (reference sequence). After removal of 4 bases from V and 8 bases from J, the junction contained 9 bases not matched to a gene. The CDR3 sequence is 15 residues long. The CDR3 DNA is TGTGCCAGCAGCCTACAAGGACAGGGTAGGGAAAAACTGTTTTTT. The encoded protein is CASSLQGQGREKLFF.

The rearrangement joins TRBV19 to TRBJ2-7, with D unclear. CDR3 length equals 15 residues. From germline, CDR1 is LNHDA and CDR2 SQIVND (reference sequence). Trimming stripped 0 bases from V and 0 bases from J, with 9 bases between. The CDR3, as DNA: TGTGCCAGTAGTATAGATTTCTACGGCTCCTACGAGCAGTACTTC. It codes for CASSIDFYGSYEQYF.

This clone showed up just once. The V call is TRBV30, the J call TRBJ1-2, with 9 positions matching TRBD1. CDR1 is GTSNPN, CDR2 SVGIG, per germline (reference sequence). There are 15 residues in the CDR3. With V trimmed by 5 bases and J by 3 bases, 10 bases remained unmatched. Here the CDR3 DNA reads TGTGCCTGGTCTTTGGGGGGACAGGGTTACTATGGCTACACCTTC. Amino acid sequence: CAWSLGGQGYYGYTF.

This clone was recorded only once. This rearrangement joins TRBV6-2 or TRBV6-3 to TRBJ2-3; 11 bases are shared with TRBD2. Germline V gene data show CDR1 as MNHEY and CDR2 as SVGEGT. This CDR3 comprises 18 residues. V lost 2 bases and J lost 4; bases outside the gene matches: 11. The CDR3: CASSYVIAGGPLADTQYF. CDR3 in DNA: TGTGCCAGCAGTTACGTGATAGCGGGGGGGCCTCTAGCAGATACGCAGTATTTT.

The chain is built from TRBV7-2 and TRBJ1-2, with a tentative D call TRBD1 (5 bases). CDR3 length: 14 residues. Trimming pared 3 bases from V and 0 bases from J, leaving 8 bases between. CDR1 SGHTA and CDR2 FQGNSA come from the germline V gene. CDR3 nucleotides: TGTGCCAGCAGCTTTGACAGTACTAACTATGGCTACACCTTC. Translation gives CASSFDSTNYGYTF.